This is a list of T cell receptor beta chains from one sample in a study of shared clonotypes between healthy human individuals. Sequencing used immunoSEQ multiplex PCR; TCRdb keeps in-frame clones, though not all of them. The sample has about 1.1 million clones; 75% to 80% are singletons. Sequencing was performed on memory CD4+ T cells from PBMCs. These receptors all stem from a man aged 18 to 30 in good health. Some clones in this sample may be carry-over from other donors' samples. The CDR3 runs from the conserved cysteine through the conserved F or W. A D gene is named only where the DNA matches it firmly. Rows give clone size only sometimes, using once, few, many, or a class for an expanded clone.

J: TRBJ1-3
V: TRBV28
D: -
size: -
DNA: TGTGCCAGCAGTTTATACCCGCCCACAGGGCCCTCTGGAAACACCATATATTTT
CDR3: CASSLYPPTGPSGNTIYF

J: TRBJ2-3
V: TRBV5-4
D: -
size: few
DNA: TGTGCCAGCAGCCTAGACGAAGCTAGCACAGATACGCAGTATTTT
CDR3: CASSLDEASTDTQYF

J: TRBJ1-1
V: TRBV10-3
D: -
size: -
DNA: TGTGCCATCAGTGCCCGCCAGGGGACTGAAGCTTTCTTT
CDR3: CAISARQGTEAFF

J: TRBJ1-1
V: TRBV5-1
D: -
size: -
DNA: TGCGCCAGCAGCTGGCAGTTGAACACTGAAGCTTTCTTT
CDR3: CASSWQLNTEAFF

J: TRBJ1-5
V: TRBV7-2
D: -
size: once
DNA: TGTGCCAGCAGCTTTAGTCGACAGGTAAATCAGCCCCAGCATTTT
CDR3: CASSFSRQVNQPQHF

J: TRBJ2-1
V: TRBV5-1
D: TRBD1
size: -
DNA: TGCGCCAGCAGCTTGGCACAGGGGGGTGACTACAATGAGCAGTTCTTC
CDR3: CASSLAQGGDYNEQFF

J: TRBJ2-7
V: TRBV27
D: TRBD1
size: -
DNA: TGTGCCAGCACCCGGACAGGAACGGTCTACGAGCAGTACTTC
CDR3: CASTRTGTVYEQYF

J: TRBJ2-5
V: TRBV2
D: -
size: -
DNA: TGTGCCAGCCCCGCGGCAGGAGGCCAATTGGAACAAGAGACCCAGTACTTC
CDR3: CASPAAGGQLEQETQYF

J: TRBJ2-5
V: TRBV7-8
D: TRBD2
size: -
DNA: TGTGCCAGCAGCTTATCTAGCGGGCGTGAAGAGACCCAGTACTTC
CDR3: CASSLSSGREETQYF

J: TRBJ1-3
V: TRBV4-3
D: -
size: -
DNA: TGCGCCAGCAGCCAAGATGTGCAGGGTGGAAACACCATATATTTT
CDR3: CASSQDVQGGNTIYF

J: TRBJ1-4
V: TRBV18
D: -
size: -
DNA: TGTGCCAGCTCACCGAGACGGACAACTAATGAAAAACTGTTTTTT
CDR3: CASSPRRTTNEKLFF

J: TRBJ1-2
V: TRBV10-3
D: -
size: -
DNA: TGTGCCATCAGTGAATCAGGCTCGTTGGAAGTCACCTTC
CDR3: CAISESGSLEVTF

J: TRBJ1-2
V: TRBV18
D: TRBD1
size: -
DNA: TGTGCCAGCTCACCACCCATCCAGGACAGGGTAAACTATGGCTACACCTTC
CDR3: CASSPPIQDRVNYGYTF

J: TRBJ2-2
V: TRBV7-6
D: -
size: -
DNA: TGTGCCAGCAGCGCCTCTTCCCTGAACACCGGGGAGCTGTTTTTT
CDR3: CASSASSLNTGELFF

J: TRBJ1-5
V: TRBV2
D: TRBD1
size: -
DNA: TGTGCCAGCAGTGAATCAGGGGGCCTCAATCAGCCCCAGCATTTT
CDR3: CASSESGGLNQPQHF

J: TRBJ2-1
V: TRBV9
D: TRBD1
size: few
DNA: TGTGCCAGCAGCGTAGTACAGGGGGTCGAGCAGTTCTTC
CDR3: CASSVVQGVEQFF

J: TRBJ2-7
V: TRBV5-1
D: -
size: -
DNA: TGCGCCAGCAGCTCGACGGACAGTTCATACTACGAGCAGTACTTC
CDR3: CASSSTDSSYYEQYF

J: TRBJ2-6
V: TRBV7-9
D: -
size: once
DNA: TGTGCCAGCAGCTTAGAGGGGAGAGGGGCCAACGTCCTGACTTTC
CDR3: CASSLEGRGANVLTF

J: TRBJ2-5
V: TRBV2
D: -
size: once
DNA: TGTGCCAGCAGTGAATCTCTCATCAGAGTCCAAGAGACCCAGTACTTC
CDR3: CASSESLIRVQETQYF

J: TRBJ1-4
V: TRBV7-9
D: -
size: -
DNA: TGTGCCAGCAGCCTCGGAAACGAAAAACTGTTTTTT
CDR3: CASSLGNEKLFF

J: TRBJ2-7
V: TRBV9
D: -
size: few
DNA: TGTGCCAGCAGCGTAGGGCTTGAGAACGAGCAGTACTTC
CDR3: CASSVGLENEQYF

J: TRBJ2-7
V: TRBV7-2
D: -
size: -
DNA: TGTGCCAGCAGCTTAGCTTCGACTAACTACGAGCAGTACTTC
CDR3: CASSLASTNYEQYF

J: TRBJ2-5
V: TRBV6-5
D: -
size: -
DNA: TGTGCCAGCAGTACCCGGGGTCACTGGGCGGAGACCCAGTACTTC
CDR3: CASSTRGHWAETQYF

J: TRBJ1-1
V: TRBV28
D: -
size: -
DNA: TGTGCCAGCAGTGGGACCGAGAACACTGAAGCTTTCTTT
CDR3: CASSGTENTEAFF

J: TRBJ2-2
V: TRBV15
D: -
size: -
DNA: TGTGCCACCAGCAGTCACTGGGGGCTGGGCGGGGAGCTGTTTTTT
CDR3: CATSSHWGLGGELFF

J: TRBJ2-3
V: TRBV7-9
D: -
size: -
DNA: TGTGCCAGCAGCTCGTGGCGGGGTTCCTCCACAGATACGCAGTATTTT
CDR3: CASSSWRGSSTDTQYF

J: TRBJ1-2
V: TRBV29-1
D: -
size: -
DNA: TGCAGCGTTGAAGGATCTAACTATGGCTACACCTTC
CDR3: CSVEGSNYGYTF

J: TRBJ2-7
V: TRBV2
D: -
size: -
DNA: TGTGCCAGCCGGTCGATAGCACCCCCCGGGACCCGATACTACGAGCAGTACTTC
CDR3: CASRSIAPPGTRYYEQYF

J: TRBJ2-5
V: TRBV18
D: -
size: -
DNA: TGTGCCAGCTCACTAGCACGGGGGCAAGCAGAGACCCAGTACTTC
CDR3: CASSLARGQAETQYF

J: TRBJ1-2
V: TRBV15
D: -
size: -
DNA: TGTGCCACCAGCAGATCCGGAACAGGGTTAGAGGGCTACACCTTC
CDR3: CATSRSGTGLEGYTF

J: TRBJ2-5
V: TRBV2
D: TRBD1
size: once
DNA: TGTGCCAGCACCCGGACAGGGATCCAAGAGACCCAGTACTTC
CDR3: CASTRTGIQETQYF

J: TRBJ2-3
V: TRBV5-1
D: -
size: -
DNA: TGCGCCAGCAGCGACCCGGGGGCAGATACGCAGTATTTT
CDR3: CASSDPGADTQYF

J: TRBJ2-1
V: TRBV7-3
D: TRBD2
size: -
DNA: TGTGCCAGCAGCTTAAAGTTAGCGGGACCGTTATCCTACAATGAGCAGTTCTTC
CDR3: CASSLKLAGPLSYNEQFF

J: TRBJ2-5
V: TRBV6-6
D: -
size: -
DNA: TGTGCCAGCAGTTATTCAACTAGCCAAGAGACCCAGTACTTC
CDR3: CASSYSTSQETQYF

J: TRBJ1-3
V: TRBV6-5
D: -
size: -
DNA: TGTGCCAGCAGTTACAACATATTCTCTGGAAACACCATATATTTT
CDR3: CASSYNIFSGNTIYF

J: TRBJ2-7
V: TRBV5-1
D: TRBD1
size: -
DNA: TGCGCCAGCAGCTTGCACGGCCCGGGACAGGGGGCGGGAGAGCAGTACTTC
CDR3: CASSLHGPGQGAGEQYF

J: TRBJ2-1
V: TRBV5-1
D: -
size: -
DNA: TGCGCCAGCAGCGGGTCCTCCTACAATGAGCAGTTCTTC
CDR3: CASSGSSYNEQFF

J: TRBJ2-5
V: TRBV11-3
D: -
size: -
DNA: TGTGCCAGCAGCTTAATCACAGAAGAGACCCAGTACTTC
CDR3: CASSLITEETQYF

J: TRBJ2-7
V: TRBV30
D: -
size: -
DNA: TGTGCCCGGCGGGACGAGTACGAGCAGTACTTC
CDR3: CARRDEYEQYF

J: TRBJ1-1
V: TRBV28
D: -
size: once
DNA: TGTGCCAGCGGCCGGGAGGTGAACACTGAAGCTTTCTTT
CDR3: CASGREVNTEAFF

J: TRBJ2-7
V: TRBV7-2
D: TRBD1
size: once
DNA: TGTGCCAGCAGCTTCCGGGACAGGGGGCGCGAGCAGTACTTC
CDR3: CASSFRDRGREQYF

J: TRBJ2-7
V: TRBV28
D: TRBD1
size: -
DNA: TGTGCCAGCAGTTTTTCGGGACAGGGGGCAGGCGAGCAGTACTTC
CDR3: CASSFSGQGAGEQYF

J: TRBJ2-1
V: TRBV5-1
D: TRBD1
size: -
DNA: TGCGCCAGCAGCTTGGCCCCAACTCAGGGGGACCAGCAGTTCTTC
CDR3: CASSLAPTQGDQQFF

J: TRBJ1-4
V: TRBV6-1
D: -
size: once
DNA: TGTGCCAGCAGTGTGTCCGGGGGCGGCTATGAAAAACTGTTTTTT
CDR3: CASSVSGGGYEKLFF

J: TRBJ2-3
V: TRBV5-4
D: TRBD2
size: -
DNA: TGTGCCAGCACCCCGGGAGGGTACACAGATACGCAGTATTTT
CDR3: CASTPGGYTDTQYF

J: TRBJ2-7
V: TRBV7-9
D: -
size: once
DNA: TGTGCCAGCAGCACACAGGGTAGCTCCTACGAGCAGTACTTC
CDR3: CASSTQGSSYEQYF

J: TRBJ2-2
V: TRBV28
D: -
size: -
DNA: TGTGCCAGCAGTTTTCAGGGATCCTCCTACCTCGGGGAGCTGTTTTTT
CDR3: CASSFQGSSYLGELFF

J: TRBJ1-1
V: TRBV5-5
D: TRBD1
size: -
DNA: TGTGCCAGCAGCTCCCGGGACAGGGGATGGGTGAACACTGAAGCTTTCTTT
CDR3: CASSSRDRGWVNTEAFF

J: TRBJ2-1
V: TRBV4-2
D: TRBD2
size: -
DNA: TGTGCCAGCAGCCAAGAAGGGACTAGCGGGAACTCCTACAATGAGCAGTTCTTC
CDR3: CASSQEGTSGNSYNEQFF

J: TRBJ1-4
V: TRBV30
D: -
size: -
DNA: TGTGCCTGGAGTGTTGGGGGGCTTCAGGAAAAACTGTTTTTT
CDR3: CAWSVGGLQEKLFF

J: TRBJ2-1
V: TRBV10-3
D: TRBD2
size: few
DNA: TGTGCCTTTGAAATGGGACTAGCGGGAGGGAATACCAACAATGAGCAGTTCTTC
CDR3: CAFEMGLAGGNTNNEQFF

J: TRBJ2-2
V: TRBV29-1
D: TRBD2
size: -
DNA: TGCAGCGCCGGGACTAGAGGCACCGGGGAGCTGTTTTTT
CDR3: CSAGTRGTGELFF

J: TRBJ2-1
V: TRBV18
D: -
size: -
DNA: TGTGCCAGCGGGGAAAATTACAATGAGCAGTTCTTC
CDR3: CASGENYNEQFF